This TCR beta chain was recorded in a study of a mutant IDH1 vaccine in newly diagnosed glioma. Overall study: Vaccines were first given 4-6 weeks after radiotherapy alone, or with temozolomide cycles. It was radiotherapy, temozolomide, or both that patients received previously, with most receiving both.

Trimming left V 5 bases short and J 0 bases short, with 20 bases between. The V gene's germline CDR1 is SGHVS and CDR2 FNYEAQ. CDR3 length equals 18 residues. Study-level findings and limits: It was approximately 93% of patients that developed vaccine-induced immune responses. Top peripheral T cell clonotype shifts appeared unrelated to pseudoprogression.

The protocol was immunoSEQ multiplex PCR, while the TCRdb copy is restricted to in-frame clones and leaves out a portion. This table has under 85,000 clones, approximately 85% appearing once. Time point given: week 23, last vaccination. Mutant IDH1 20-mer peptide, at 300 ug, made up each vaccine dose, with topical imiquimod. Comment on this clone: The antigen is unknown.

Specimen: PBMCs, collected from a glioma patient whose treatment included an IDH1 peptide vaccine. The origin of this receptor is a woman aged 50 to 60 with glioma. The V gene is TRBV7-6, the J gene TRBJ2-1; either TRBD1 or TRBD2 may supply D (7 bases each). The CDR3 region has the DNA TGTGCCAGCAGCCGCCCCAGACAGGGAGGGAGCTCCTACAATGAGCAGTTCTTC. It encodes CASSRPRQGGSSYNEQFF.